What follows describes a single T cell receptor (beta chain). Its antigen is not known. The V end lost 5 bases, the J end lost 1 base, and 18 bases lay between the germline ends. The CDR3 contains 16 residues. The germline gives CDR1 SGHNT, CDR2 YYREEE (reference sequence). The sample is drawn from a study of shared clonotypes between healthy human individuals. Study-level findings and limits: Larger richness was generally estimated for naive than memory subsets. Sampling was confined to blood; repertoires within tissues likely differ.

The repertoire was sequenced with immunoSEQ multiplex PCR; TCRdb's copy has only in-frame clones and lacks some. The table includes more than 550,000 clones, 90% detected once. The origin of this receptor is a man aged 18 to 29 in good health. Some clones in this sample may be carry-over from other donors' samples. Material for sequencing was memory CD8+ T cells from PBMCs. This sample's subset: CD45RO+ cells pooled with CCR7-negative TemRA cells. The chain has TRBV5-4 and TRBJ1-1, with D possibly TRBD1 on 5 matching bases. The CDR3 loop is CASRPELGDRNTEAFF. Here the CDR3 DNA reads TGTGCCAGCAGACCTGAATTGGGAGACAGGAACACTGAAGCTTTCTTT.